This T cell receptor beta chain is drawn from a study of T cells in Graves' hyperthyroidism and ophthalmopathy. General study findings and limits: Most clonotypes expanded in the thyroid (above 0.001) were also present in blood.

This clonotype occurred many times. What it binds is not known. TCR beta CDR3 region amplification was performed from RNA transcripts. Initially, a first-round RT-PCR of the TCR CDR3 employed the HTBI primer set. MiXCR, applied by TCRdb to the multiplex PCR reads, yields one record per CDR3 protein. The repertoire holds almost 600,000 distinct CDR3 sequences, with approximately 15% as singletons. This TCR was recovered from a woman aged 25 to 39 with Graves' hyperthyroidism that later progressed to Graves' ophthalmopathy. Material for sequencing was blood.

The CDR3 loop reads CASSLEASGKSDTQYF. DNA of the CDR3: TGCGCCAGCAGCTTGGAGGCTAGCGGGAAGTCAGATACGCAGTATTTT. The J gene is TRBJ2-3, the V gene TRBV5-1; 9 nucleotides match TRBD2. J was trimmed by 4 bases and V by 0 bases; bases with no gene match: 6. Germline assignment: CDR1 SGHRS and CDR2 YFSETQ. CDR3 length equals 16 residues.